The entry below describes one T cell receptor (beta chain). This record comes from a study of patients and donors after allogeneic stem cell transplantation. TCRdb analysed the RT-PCR reads with MiXCR anew, one entry per CDR3 protein. The data contain about 150,000 distinct CDR3 sequences, about 36% of them seen just once; the ten biggest clones take up approximately 50%. The ends were cut back, 11 bases at V and 8 bases at J, with 16 bases in the middle. Germline CDR1 is MNHEY and CDR2 is SMNVEV (reference sequence). This CDR3 is 13 amino acids long. The clonotype was recovered from a human donor who was either an allogeneic HSCT recipient or a stem cell or donor lymphocyte infusion donor (not recorded which). It is not recorded whose cells these are; they may come from a transplant donor. The rearrangement links TRBV27 to TRBJ1-6; the D gene is possibly TRBD1 (5 bases). The sample taken for sequencing was blood, either unsorted or a sorted T cell fraction (not recorded which). The CDR3 spells CAASETDYSPLHF. Written as DNA, the CDR3 is TGTGCCGCTTCCGAGACAGACTATTCACCCCTCCACTTT.